A selection of T cell receptor beta chains follows, all from one sample in a study of identical twins. TCRdb reanalysed the 5' RACE reads using MiXCR and keeps one entry per CDR3 protein. Of 1.5 million to 2 million distinct CDR3 sequences in the sample, roughly 35% were seen once. Sequences were obtained from cord blood. These receptors were taken from a newborn girl in good health. Each CDR3 is given with its conserved first and last residue. The order of the fields is J gene, V gene, clone size, D gene, CDR3 protein, CDR3 DNA. A D gene is named only where the DNA matches it firmly. Only some rows state a clone size, as once, few, many or a class for expanded clones.

TRBJ1-4,TRBV21-1,-,-,CASSNGQGAANEKLFF,TGTGCCAGCAGCAACGGACAGGGGGCAGCTAATGAAAAACTGTTTTTT
TRBJ2-3,TRBV28,-,TRBD1,CASLTSTGGADTQYF,TGTGCCAGCCTCACCTCGACAGGGGGCGCAGATACGCAGTATTTT
TRBJ2-3,TRBV20-1,-,TRBD2,CSALAGGPKDTQYF,TGCAGTGCTCTAGCGGGAGGTCCTAAGGATACGCAGTATTTT
TRBJ2-5,TRBV28,-,-,CASSFSGAGDSAQETQYF,TGTGCCAGCAGTTTTTCCGGGGCAGGGGATTCGGCTCAAGAGACCCAGTACTTC
TRBJ2-3,TRBV12-3/TRBV12-4,-,TRBD2,CASSSRLTSVTTDTQYF,TGTGCCAGCAGTTCGCGGCTGACTAGCGTGACCACAGATACGCAGTATTTT
TRBJ2-5,TRBV5-4,-,TRBD2,CASSLARTSRTQYF,TGTGCCAGCAGCTTGGCGAGGACTAGCAGGACCCAGTACTTC
TRBJ1-5,TRBV4-2,-,-,CASSQSVSGNNQPQHF,TGTGCCAGCAGCCAATCAGTCTCAGGGAACAATCAGCCCCAGCATTTT
TRBJ1-6,TRBV20-1,-,TRBD1,CSARRVTGDNNSPLHF,TGCAGTGCTAGAAGGGTAACAGGGGACAATAATTCACCCCTCCACTTT
TRBJ2-3,TRBV20-1,-,TRBD2,CSGRAGEGTQYF,TGCAGTGGGCGAGCGGGAGAGGGTACGCAGTATTTT
TRBJ2-7,TRBV27,-,TRBD2,CASSYLAGVPNEQYF,TGTGCCAGCAGTTATCTAGCGGGAGTCCCCAATGAGCAGTACTTC
TRBJ2-3,TRBV9,-,-,CASSVLGTTDTQYF,TGTGCCAGCAGCGTACTCGGTACCACAGATACGCAGTATTTT
TRBJ2-7,TRBV11-3,few,-,CASSLDWLSEQYF,TGTGCCAGCAGCTTAGATTGGCTTAGCGAGCAGTACTTC
TRBJ1-2,TRBV9,many,-,CASSVDGYYGYTF,TGTGCCAGCAGCGTAGACGGGTACTATGGCTACACCTTC
TRBJ2-3,TRBV5-6,-,-,CASSFRRTNLDADTQYF,TGTGCCAGCAGCTTTCGTAGGACTAACCTAGACGCAGATACGCAGTATTTT
TRBJ1-5,TRBV10-3,many,-,CATNGQRSNQPQHF,TGTGCCACCAATGGACAGAGGAGCAATCAGCCCCAGCATTTT
TRBJ1-2,TRBV20-1,-,-,CSAPRGAEGYTF,TGCAGTGCTCCTCGGGGGGCAGAAGGCTACACCTTC
TRBJ2-5,TRBV14,few,-,CASSLRLGAGQETQYF,TGTGCCAGCAGCCTCAGACTCGGGGCAGGACAAGAGACCCAGTACTTC
TRBJ1-1,TRBV20-1,-,-,CSARRRTNTEAFF,TGCAGTGCTAGGCGACGGACGAACACTGAAGCTTTCTTT
TRBJ2-2,TRBV6-5,-,TRBD2,CANPWREANTGELFF,TGTGCCAACCCTTGGCGGGAGGCGAACACCGGGGAGCTGTTTTTT
TRBJ2-5,TRBV10-3,-,TRBD2,CAIRELAGNQETQYF,TGTGCCATCAGGGAACTAGCGGGAAACCAAGAGACCCAGTACTTC
TRBJ2-7,TRBV19,-,-,CASSRGRIYEQYF,TGTGCCAGTAGTAGGGGCAGAATCTACGAGCAGTACTTC
TRBJ2-1,TRBV3-1,many,TRBD2,CASRLAGDNEQFF,TGTGCCAGCAGACTAGCGGGGGACAATGAGCAGTTCTTC
TRBJ2-4,TRBV3-1,-,-,CASSQQGIRDIQYF,TGTGCCAGCAGCCAACAGGGGATAAGGGACATTCAGTACTTC
TRBJ2-5,TRBV7-2,-,TRBD2,CASSRLWGSGGRGETQYF,TGTGCCAGCAGCCGTTTATGGGGTAGCGGGGGCCGGGGGGAGACCCAGTACTTC
TRBJ2-6,TRBV10-3,-,-,CASSLGGVSGANVLTF,TGTGCTAGCAGTCTGGGGGGCGTCTCTGGGGCCAACGTCCTGACTTTC
TRBJ2-7,TRBV10-3,-,TRBD1,CAISHDRGEQYF,TGTGCCATCAGTCACGACAGGGGCGAGCAGTACTTC
TRBJ2-1,TRBV9,-,-,CASSSGGDGPVNEQFF,TGTGCCAGCAGCTCCGGAGGCGACGGCCCCGTCAATGAGCAGTTCTTC
TRBJ1-2,TRBV28,few,-,CASSPGGGAGYTF,TGTGCCAGCAGCCCGGGGGGGGGCGCAGGCTACACCTTC